A single TCR beta chain is shown here with its context. A junction boundary mismatches the germline segment, possibly from a read error. The data are from a study of CD4 and CD8 cells across lung adenocarcinoma regions. TCRdb passed the PCR reads through MiXCR, listing each CDR3 protein once. The table has about 12,000 distinct CDR3 sequences, 47% seen once. Localized lung adenocarcinoma, a non-small cell lung cancer, affected the donors. This CDR3 spans 17 amino acids. Germline V gene data show CDR1 as MNHNS and CDR2 as SASEGT. The origin of this receptor is a male donor with lung adenocarcinoma. The CD4 and CD8 labels of this study may be unreliable. Sequencing input: CD8+ T cells from the margin of a lung tumor. The chain uses TRBV6-1 and TRBJ2-3; tentatively, D is TRBD1 or TRBD2 (6 bases each). The CDR3: CASSAGLGGRDEVSPYF. The CDR3 coding sequence is TGTGCCAGCAGTGCGGGGCTCGGGGGCCGAGACGAAGTTTCCCCGTACTTC.